This is a list of T cell receptor beta chains from one sample in a study of blood T cells in healthy people across ages. TCRdb processed the 5' RACE reads anew with MiXCR; each CDR3 protein has one entry. Counted here are 1,500,000 or so distinct CDR3 sequences, roughly two fifths occurring once; the ten biggest clones make up over 3.5%. The specimen sequenced was blood. Receptors were obtained from a young woman in good health. CDR3s include the opening cysteine and the closing phenylalanine or tryptophan. A D gene is named only where the DNA matches it firmly. Clone size is stated in some rows and not others, as once, few, many or a class when expanded.

D gene: TRBD2; V gene: TRBV20-1; J gene: TRBJ2-1; clone size: few; CDR3 protein: CSARELAGAYNEQFF; CDR3 DNA: TGCAGTGCTAGAGAGCTGGCGGGAGCCTACAATGAGCAGTTCTTC
D gene: TRBD1; V gene: TRBV2; J gene: TRBJ1-2; clone size: -; CDR3 protein: CASSEGPRTGTDGYTF; CDR3 DNA: TGTGCCAGCAGTGAAGGCCCCCGGACAGGGACCGATGGCTACACCTTC
D gene: TRBD1; V gene: TRBV10-3; J gene: TRBJ1-2; clone size: -; CDR3 protein: CAISEGDRANYGYTF; CDR3 DNA: TGTGCCATCAGTGAGGGGGACAGGGCCAACTATGGCTACACCTTC
D gene: TRBD1; V gene: TRBV4-3; J gene: TRBJ2-4; clone size: -; CDR3 protein: CASSQDDRGLTKNIQYF; CDR3 DNA: TGCGCCAGCAGCCAAGATGACAGGGGGCTAACCAAAAACATTCAGTACTTC
D gene: TRBD1; V gene: TRBV6-2/TRBV6-3; J gene: TRBJ2-1; clone size: -; CDR3 protein: CASSDGGQGSNEQFF; CDR3 DNA: TGTGCCAGCAGTGATGGGGGACAGGGGAGCAATGAGCAGTTCTTC
D gene: -; V gene: TRBV4-2; J gene: TRBJ2-5; clone size: -; CDR3 protein: CASSQEYFQETQYF; CDR3 DNA: TGTGCCAGCAGCCAAGAGTACTTCCAAGAGACCCAGTACTTC
D gene: -; V gene: TRBV6-6; J gene: TRBJ2-7; clone size: many; CDR3 protein: CASSTQGAHYEQYF; CDR3 DNA: TGTGCCAGCAGTACCCAAGGGGCACATTACGAGCAGTACTTC
D gene: -; V gene: TRBV9; J gene: TRBJ2-1; clone size: -; CDR3 protein: CASSLVGTKYNEQFF; CDR3 DNA: TGTGCCAGCAGCCTCGTGGGGACAAAATACAATGAGCAGTTCTTC
D gene: TRBD1; V gene: TRBV20-1; J gene: TRBJ1-5; clone size: few; CDR3 protein: CSASEHRGYQPQHF; CDR3 DNA: TGCAGTGCTAGTGAGCACAGGGGGTATCAGCCCCAGCATTTT
D gene: TRBD1; V gene: TRBV18; J gene: TRBJ1-1; clone size: -; CDR3 protein: CASSPPGQGAEAFF; CDR3 DNA: TGTGCCAGCTCACCCCCGGGACAGGGCGCTGAAGCTTTCTTT
D gene: TRBD2; V gene: TRBV5-1; J gene: TRBJ2-7; clone size: few; CDR3 protein: CASSWTSGVSYEQYF; CDR3 DNA: TGCGCCAGCAGCTGGACTAGCGGCGTCTCCTACGAGCAGTACTTC
D gene: -; V gene: TRBV7-9; J gene: TRBJ2-7; clone size: few; CDR3 protein: CASSPVGASSYEQYF; CDR3 DNA: TGTGCCAGCTCTCCCGTAGGGGCGAGCTCCTACGAGCAGTACTTC
D gene: -; V gene: TRBV7-2; J gene: TRBJ1-2; clone size: -; CDR3 protein: CASSYDRKKGYTF; CDR3 DNA: TGTGCCAGCAGCTATGACAGAAAGAAAGGCTACACCTTC
D gene: TRBD1; V gene: TRBV30; J gene: TRBJ2-5; clone size: many; CDR3 protein: CAWSVTGVRETQYF; CDR3 DNA: TGTGCCTGGAGTGTTACAGGGGTTAGAGAGACCCAGTACTTC
D gene: -; V gene: TRBV5-6; J gene: TRBJ2-5; clone size: -; CDR3 protein: CASSGTRGSEQYF; CDR3 DNA: TGTGCCAGCAGTGGGACCAGGGGTAGTGAGCAGTACTTC
D gene: -; V gene: TRBV29-1; J gene: TRBJ1-1; clone size: few; CDR3 protein: CSAGRGKGTEAFF; CDR3 DNA: TGCAGCGCCGGTCGGGGGAAGGGCACTGAAGCTTTCTTT
D gene: -; V gene: TRBV7-3; J gene: TRBJ1-1; clone size: -; CDR3 protein: CASSLSQANTEAFF; CDR3 DNA: TGTGCCAGCAGCTTAAGTCAGGCGAACACTGAAGCTTTCTTT
D gene: TRBD2; V gene: TRBV7-2; J gene: TRBJ2-3; clone size: -; CDR3 protein: CASSLARELDTQYF; CDR3 DNA: TGTGCCAGCAGCCTCGCGCGGGAGCTGGATACGCAGTATTTT
D gene: -; V gene: TRBV28; J gene: TRBJ2-3; clone size: -; CDR3 protein: CASSTAGTLHTQYF; CDR3 DNA: TGTGCCAGCAGTACCGCCGGGACCTTACATACGCAGTATTTT
D gene: TRBD2; V gene: TRBV20-1; J gene: TRBJ2-1; clone size: -; CDR3 protein: CSAPGLEGNNEQFF; CDR3 DNA: TGCAGTGCGCCAGGACTAGAGGGGAACAATGAGCAGTTCTTC
D gene: -; V gene: TRBV4-1; J gene: TRBJ2-1; clone size: -; CDR3 protein: CASSQPPGVEQFF; CDR3 DNA: TGCGCCAGCAGCCAACCTCCAGGGGTCGAGCAGTTCTTC
D gene: TRBD1; V gene: TRBV12-3/TRBV12-4; J gene: TRBJ1-5; clone size: -; CDR3 protein: CASSRTGVHQPQHF; CDR3 DNA: TGTGCCAGCAGCCGGACAGGGGTGCATCAGCCCCAGCATTTT
D gene: TRBD2; V gene: TRBV3-1; J gene: TRBJ2-1; clone size: -; CDR3 protein: CASSPLGLAGRNNEQFF; CDR3 DNA: TGTGCCAGCAGCCCCCTTGGACTAGCGGGGCGGAACAATGAGCAGTTCTTC
D gene: TRBD1; V gene: TRBV12-3/TRBV12-4; J gene: TRBJ1-2; clone size: few; CDR3 protein: CASSLNRGNTGYTF; CDR3 DNA: TGTGCCAGCAGTTTGAACAGGGGCAACACGGGCTACACCTTC
D gene: -; V gene: TRBV11-1; J gene: TRBJ2-7; clone size: -; CDR3 protein: CASSTLDGYEQYF; CDR3 DNA: TGTGCCAGCAGCACCCTGGACGGCTACGAGCAGTACTTC
D gene: -; V gene: TRBV7-6; J gene: TRBJ2-1; clone size: few; CDR3 protein: CASSAAYYNEQFF; CDR3 DNA: TGTGCCAGCAGCGCGGCCTACTACAATGAGCAGTTCTTC
D gene: -; V gene: TRBV4-3; J gene: TRBJ2-5; clone size: -; CDR3 protein: CASSHLGPQETQYF; CDR3 DNA: TGCGCCAGCAGCCATCTGGGACCCCAAGAGACCCAGTACTTC
D gene: -; V gene: TRBV29-1; J gene: TRBJ2-7; clone size: -; CDR3 protein: CSAEGIQGYSSHEQYF; CDR3 DNA: TGCAGCGCCGAGGGGATCCAGGGATACAGTTCCCACGAGCAGTACTTC
D gene: TRBD1; V gene: TRBV27; J gene: TRBJ2-1; clone size: once; CDR3 protein: CASSEGQGVYEQFF; CDR3 DNA: TGTGCCAGCAGCGAGGGACAGGGGGTCTATGAGCAGTTCTTC
D gene: TRBD1; V gene: TRBV4-1; J gene: TRBJ1-5; clone size: -; CDR3 protein: CASSHPEGQYNQLQHF; CDR3 DNA: TGCGCCAGCAGCCATCCCGAGGGACAGTACAATCAGCTCCAGCATTTT
D gene: -; V gene: TRBV4-1; J gene: TRBJ1-4; clone size: few; CDR3 protein: CASSQDQAVSFNEKLFF; CDR3 DNA: TGCGCCAGCAGCCAAGATCAGGCTGTCTCCTTTAATGAAAAACTGTTTTTT
D gene: TRBD1; V gene: TRBV13; J gene: TRBJ1-2; clone size: -; CDR3 protein: CASSLLDRATAGYTF; CDR3 DNA: TGTGCCAGCAGCTTACTCGACAGGGCTACGGCTGGCTACACCTTC
D gene: -; V gene: TRBV6-2/TRBV6-3; J gene: TRBJ2-4; clone size: -; CDR3 protein: CASSQPPINIQYF; CDR3 DNA: TGTGCCAGCAGCCAACCCCCTATAAACATTCAGTACTTC
D gene: -; V gene: TRBV30; J gene: TRBJ2-1; clone size: few; CDR3 protein: CAALGSYNEQFF; CDR3 DNA: TGTGCGGCGCTGGGCTCCTACAATGAGCAGTTCTTC
D gene: -; V gene: TRBV12-3/TRBV12-4; J gene: TRBJ1-4; clone size: -; CDR3 protein: CASSFGRGIGEKLFF; CDR3 DNA: TGTGCCAGCAGTTTCGGGCGAGGGATTGGTGAAAAACTGTTTTTT
D gene: -; V gene: TRBV30; J gene: TRBJ2-2; clone size: -; CDR3 protein: CAWSYDIRGELFF; CDR3 DNA: TGTGCCTGGAGTTACGATATCCGCGGGGAGCTGTTTTTT
D gene: TRBD1; V gene: TRBV11-2; J gene: TRBJ2-7; clone size: -; CDR3 protein: CASRFTPGQGAPGLFFYEQYF; CDR3 DNA: TGTGCCAGCAGATTTACCCCAGGACAGGGGGCCCCAGGACTATTTTTCTACGAGCAGTACTTC
D gene: -; V gene: TRBV19; J gene: TRBJ2-2; clone size: -; CDR3 protein: CASSLGSGAPGELFF; CDR3 DNA: TGTGCCAGTAGCTTAGGGTCTGGGGCTCCCGGGGAGCTGTTTTTT
D gene: -; V gene: TRBV28; J gene: TRBJ2-1; clone size: -; CDR3 protein: CASRTPGGHNEQFF; CDR3 DNA: TGTGCCAGCAGAACCCCCGGCGGGCACAATGAGCAGTTCTTC
D gene: -; V gene: TRBV25-1; J gene: TRBJ2-2; clone size: few; CDR3 protein: CASSESPVGTAGELFF; CDR3 DNA: TGTGCCAGCAGTGAATCGCCTGTTGGAACGGCCGGGGAGCTGTTTTTT
D gene: -; V gene: TRBV6-5; J gene: TRBJ1-2; clone size: -; CDR3 protein: CASSSFGGTHGYTF; CDR3 DNA: TGTGCCAGCAGTTCCTTCGGAGGGACCCATGGCTACACCTTC
D gene: -; V gene: TRBV9; J gene: TRBJ2-1; clone size: -; CDR3 protein: CASSVAGGQHNEQFF; CDR3 DNA: TGTGCCAGCAGCGTAGCAGGAGGTCAGCACAATGAGCAGTTCTTC
D gene: TRBD2; V gene: TRBV12-3/TRBV12-4; J gene: TRBJ2-3; clone size: -; CDR3 protein: CASSDEGLAELGADTQYF; CDR3 DNA: TGTGCCAGCAGCGACGAGGGACTAGCGGAGCTAGGGGCAGATACGCAGTATTTT
D gene: -; V gene: TRBV20-1; J gene: TRBJ2-5; clone size: few; CDR3 protein: CSARDRLSQETQYF; CDR3 DNA: TGCAGTGCTAGAGATAGACTATCTCAAGAGACCCAGTACTTC
D gene: -; V gene: TRBV9; J gene: TRBJ2-1; clone size: -; CDR3 protein: CASSATLNEQFF; CDR3 DNA: TGTGCCAGCAGCGCGACCCTCAATGAGCAGTTCTTC
D gene: -; V gene: TRBV11-2; J gene: TRBJ2-1; clone size: many; CDR3 protein: CASSSPGGSYNEQFF; CDR3 DNA: TGTGCCAGCAGCTCCCCCGGGGGATCCTACAATGAGCAGTTCTTC
D gene: -; V gene: TRBV9; J gene: TRBJ1-2; clone size: few; CDR3 protein: CASSFELTGYGYTF; CDR3 DNA: TGTGCCAGCAGCTTCGAGCTGACAGGTTATGGCTACACCTTC
D gene: -; V gene: TRBV20-1; J gene: TRBJ2-1; clone size: once; CDR3 protein: CSAREKRLAARNERFF; CDR3 DNA: TGCAGTGCTAGAGAGAAAAGGCTAGCAGCTCGCAATGAGCGGTTCTTC